Shown below are 8 T cell receptor beta chains from a single sample sequenced in a study of blood T cell repertoires in COVID-19 (dated by TCRdb to 2020 to 2022). Library construction relied on the immunoSEQ multiplex PCR assay. Entries here come from immuneACCESS through TCRdb and include only in-frame sequences with V and J called. Some clones fail to appear in such tables; in the studies checked, an unresolved V gene covers under half of the shortfall, and the cause of the remainder is unknown. This sample is represented by about 57,000 clones; more than 75% of them were singletons. In total, the top ten clones hold 8.2% of the sample. The specimen was peripheral blood. These receptors were taken from an elderly woman with acute or convalescent COVID-19.

This clone has just one count. The chain has TRBV19 and TRBJ2-5, with 7 bases fitting TRBD2. This CDR3 spans 14 amino acids. V was clipped by 2 bases and J by 2 bases; unmatched bases: 2. Germline CDR1 and CDR2: LNHDA and SQIVND (reference sequence). CDR3 DNA: TGTGCCAGTAGTATACAGGGAGGGCAAGAGACCCAGTACTTC. Translated, it gives CASSIQGGQETQYF.

The genes are TRBV7-2 and TRBJ2-1, with D tentatively TRBD2 (6 bases). The CDR3 consists of 17 residues. V was pared by 5 bases and J by 4 bases, with 21 bases between. Germline-derived CDR1 and CDR2 are SGHTA and FQGNSA. The CDR3 DNA is TGTGCCAGCAGCCCTGAGATTAGCGGAGTGGGGTACAATGAGCAGTTCTTC. This translates into CASSPEISGVGYNEQFF.

The gene calls are TRBV11-2 and TRBJ1-3, with D hard to call. V dropped 0 bases and J dropped 2 bases, with 11 bases sitting between them. CDR3 size: 16 residues. Germline V lookup: CDR1 SGHAT, CDR2 FQNNGV. CDR3 nucleotides: TGTGCCAGCAGCTTAGATCTCCGAGGGCCTGGAAACACCATATATTTT. The encoded protein is CASSLDLRGPGNTIYF.

This sequence joins TRBV5-4 and TRBJ2-2; TRBD1 matches at 8 bases. Looked up from germline, CDR1 is SGHNT and CDR2 is YYREEE (reference sequence). The CDR3 is made up of 15 amino acids. Trimming removed 4 bases from V and 7 bases from J; junction bases left unmatched: 9. The CDR3 is CASSQQDRASGELFF. The CDR3 DNA reads TGTGCCAGCAGCCAACAGGACAGGGCGAGCGGGGAGCTGTTTTTT.

The chain recombines TRBV27 with TRBJ1-2; D not resolved. The CDR3 loop spans 12 amino acids. Germline V gene sequence: CDR1 MNHEY, CDR2 SMNVEV (reference sequence). V was cut by 5 bases and J by 8 bases, with 12 bases left in between. Here the CDR3 reads CASSLGLRGYTF. The CDR3 bases are TGTGCCAGCAGTCTAGGACTTCGGGGCTACACCTTC.

The rearrangement links TRBV2 to TRBJ2-4, with TRBD1 matching over 9 bases. Trimming at V came to 6 bases and at J to 4 bases, leaving 7 bases not matched to a gene. Germline values: CDR1 SNHLY, CDR2 FYNNEI. The CDR3 has 15 residues. The CDR3 loop reads CASRSTGTGKNIQYF. The CDR3 nucleotides are TGTGCCAGCAGAAGTACCGGGACAGGGAAAAACATTCAGTACTTC.

The chain links TRBV10-2 to TRBJ1-6; tentative D call: TRBD1 (6 bases). Per the germline V gene, CDR1 is WSHSY and CDR2 is SAAADI. V lost 4 bases to trimming and J lost 5 bases, with 6 bases between them. This CDR3 spans 13 amino acids. The CDR3 reads CASSGTDNSPLHF. For the CDR3, the DNA is TGCGCCAGCAGTGGGACAGATAATTCACCCCTCCACTTT.

The V gene is TRBV3-1 (or the pseudogene TRBV3-2), the J gene TRBJ2-7, with TRBD1 matching over 10 bases. Germline CDR1 reads LGHDT; CDR2 reads YNNKEL (reference sequence). J lost 2 bases, V lost 4 bases, and 5 bases had no gene match. The CDR3 sequence is 15 residues long. CDR3 residues: CASSPRTGGPYEQYF. The CDR3 DNA reads as TGTGCCAGCAGCCCCCGGACAGGGGGTCCCTACGAGCAGTACTTC.